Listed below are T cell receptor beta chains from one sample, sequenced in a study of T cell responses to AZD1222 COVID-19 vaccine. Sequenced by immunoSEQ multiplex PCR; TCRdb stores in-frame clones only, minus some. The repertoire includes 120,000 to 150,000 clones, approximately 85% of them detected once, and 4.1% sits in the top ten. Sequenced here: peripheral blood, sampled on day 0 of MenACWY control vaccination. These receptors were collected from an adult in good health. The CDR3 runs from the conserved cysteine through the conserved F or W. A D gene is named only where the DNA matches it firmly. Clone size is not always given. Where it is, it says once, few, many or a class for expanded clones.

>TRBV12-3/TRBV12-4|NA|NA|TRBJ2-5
CASSYPGQETQYF
TGTGCCAGCAGTTACCCGGGCCAAGAGACCCAGTACTTC
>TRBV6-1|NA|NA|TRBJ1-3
CASSERVPGNTIYF
TGTGCCAGCAGTGAACGCGTCCCTGGAAACACCATATATTTT
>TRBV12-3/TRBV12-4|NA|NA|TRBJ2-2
CASSFLEGELFF
TGTGCCAGCAGTTTTTTGGAGGGGGAGCTGTTTTTT
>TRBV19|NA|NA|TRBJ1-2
CASSRGEGAYGYTF
TGTGCCAGTAGCCGCGGGGAGGGTGCCTATGGCTACACCTTC
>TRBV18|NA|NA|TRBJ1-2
CASSPPGTGGDYGYTF
TGTGCCAGCTCACCCCCCGGGACGGGGGGTGACTATGGCTACACCTTC
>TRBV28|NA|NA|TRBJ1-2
CASSLGSVSSANYGYTF
TGTGCCAGCAGTTTAGGTTCGGTTAGTTCAGCTAACTATGGCTACACCTTC
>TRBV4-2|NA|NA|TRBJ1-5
CASSQELGRRNQPQHF
TGTGCCAGCAGCCAAGAGTTGGGACGGCGCAATCAGCCCCAGCATTTT
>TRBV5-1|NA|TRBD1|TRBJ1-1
CASSSRQGMAEAFF
TGCGCCAGCAGCTCCCGACAGGGAATGGCTGAAGCTTTCTTT
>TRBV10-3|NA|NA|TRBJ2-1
CAISESQGSYNEQFF
TGTGCCATCAGTGAGTCTCAGGGCTCCTACAATGAGCAGTTCTTC
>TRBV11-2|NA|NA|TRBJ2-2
CASSPLGVNTGELFF
TGTGCCAGCAGCCCATTGGGGGTCAACACCGGGGAGCTGTTTTTT
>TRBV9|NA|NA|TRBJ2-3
CASSVAPAPTTQYF
TGTGCCAGCAGCGTAGCCCCGGCTCCCACTACGCAGTATTTT
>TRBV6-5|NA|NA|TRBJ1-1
CASSTRGFAEAFF
TGTGCCAGCAGCACAAGGGGTTTCGCTGAAGCTTTCTTT
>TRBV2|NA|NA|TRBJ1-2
CASSPQGFGYGYTF
TGTGCCAGCAGTCCTCAGGGGTTCGGCTATGGCTACACCTTC
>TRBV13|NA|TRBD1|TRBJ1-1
CASSSTGMIVHTEAFF
TGTGCCAGCAGCTCGACAGGGATGATTGTACACACTGAAGCTTTCTTT
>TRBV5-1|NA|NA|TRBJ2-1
CASGQGRDEQFF
TGCGCCAGCGGGCAGGGGAGGGATGAGCAGTTCTTC
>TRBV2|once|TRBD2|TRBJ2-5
CASSVAGYQETQYF
TGTGCCAGCAGTGTAGCGGGGTACCAAGAGACCCAGTACTTC
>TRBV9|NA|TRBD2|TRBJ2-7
CASSVEPLAGGEQYF
TGTGCCAGCAGCGTAGAACCCCTAGCGGGGGGCGAGCAGTACTTC
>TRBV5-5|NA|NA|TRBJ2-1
CASSLAFEEQFF
TGTGCCAGCAGCTTGGCCTTCGAGGAGCAGTTCTTC
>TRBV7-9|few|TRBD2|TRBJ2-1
CASSLIGRGDEQFF
TGTGCCAGCAGCTTAATCGGGCGGGGGGATGAGCAGTTCTTC
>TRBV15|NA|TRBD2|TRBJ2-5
CATSRTPRGEQETQYF
TGTGCCACCAGCAGGACCCCCCGGGGGGAACAAGAGACCCAGTACTTC
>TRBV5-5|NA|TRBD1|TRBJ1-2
CASKPQGGFYGYTF
TGTGCCAGCAAACCCCAGGGGGGCTTCTATGGCTACACCTTC
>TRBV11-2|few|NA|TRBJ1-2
CASSGLQSGYTF
TGTGCCAGCTCAGGGCTGCAATCTGGCTACACCTTC
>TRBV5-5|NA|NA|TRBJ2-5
CASSFTFQETQYF
TGTGCCAGCAGCTTCACTTTCCAAGAGACCCAGTACTTC
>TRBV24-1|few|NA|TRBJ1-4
CATSDSTGRNEKLFF
TGTGCCACCAGTGATTCGACAGGACGTAATGAAAAACTGTTTTTT
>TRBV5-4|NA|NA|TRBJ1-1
CASSLRSGLGTEAFF
TGTGCCAGCAGCTTGCGTTCGGGACTTGGCACTGAAGCTTTCTTT